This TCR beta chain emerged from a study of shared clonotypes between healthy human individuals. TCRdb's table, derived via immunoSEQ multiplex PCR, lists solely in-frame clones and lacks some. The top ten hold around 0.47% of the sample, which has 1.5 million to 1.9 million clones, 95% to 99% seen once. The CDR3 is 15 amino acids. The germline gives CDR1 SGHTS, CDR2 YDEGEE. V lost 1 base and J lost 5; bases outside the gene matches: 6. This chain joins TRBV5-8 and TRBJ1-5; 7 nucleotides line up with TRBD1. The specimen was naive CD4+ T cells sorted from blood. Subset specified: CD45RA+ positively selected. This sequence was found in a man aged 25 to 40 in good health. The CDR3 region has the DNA TGTGCCAGCAGCTTGATGACAGGGTCACATCAGCCCCAGCATTTT. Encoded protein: CASSLMTGSHQPQHF.